The rows below give T cell receptor beta chains drawn from one sample of a study of T cells after yellow fever vaccination. TCRdb redid the calling of the 5' RACE reads with MiXCR, one entry per CDR3 protein. The sample lists hundreds of thousands of distinct CDR3 sequences, approximately 12% seen once, with 2.5% to 4% in the top ten. The source was CD4+ T cells sorted from PBMCs, collected 15 days after the yellow fever booster vaccination. The receptors come from a man aged 18 to 29 who received the YFV17D yellow fever vaccine. The CDR3 runs from the conserved cysteine through the conserved F or W. The order of the fields is V gene, clone size, J gene, D gene, CDR3 DNA, CDR3 protein. A D gene is named only where the DNA matches it firmly. Size values are once, few and many counts, or a class for expanded clones, and some rows have none.

TRBV12-3/TRBV12-4	few	TRBJ1-1	.	TGTGCCAGCAGTTTATGGACAGAGAACACTGAAGCTTTCTTT	CASSLWTENTEAFF
TRBV28	.	TRBJ1-1	.	TGTGCCAGCAGTAAGGTCGCGGCTTTCTTT	CASSKVAAFF
TRBV4-3	.	TRBJ2-1	.	TGCGCCAGCAGCCAAGATTACGGCAGGGCTAGATTTAATCTCTTC	CASSQDYGRARFNLF
TRBV7-2	few	TRBJ1-3	TRBD1	TGTGCCAGCAGCTCGGACAGGGTGCGAGACACCATATATTTT	CASSSDRVRDTIYF
TRBV12-3/TRBV12-4	few	TRBJ1-5	TRBD1	TGTGCCAGCAGGCGACAGGGGGATGGCAATCAGCCCCAGCATTTT	CASRRQGDGNQPQHF
TRBV28	.	TRBJ1-6	TRBD1	TGTGCCAGCAGTATAGGACAGGCCCCGGACTCACCCCTCCACTTT	CASSIGQAPDSPLHF
TRBV11-2	.	TRBJ1-1	.	TGTGCCAGCAGCTTAGTCCCGGGCAGGGCCGCGAACACTGAAGCTTTCTTT	CASSLVPGRAANTEAFF
TRBV18	.	TRBJ1-2	.	TGTGCCAGCTCACCACCGGGGCCCACCACCTATGGCTACACCTTC	CASSPPGPTTYGYTF
TRBV6-5	.	TRBJ1-2	TRBD1	TGTGCCAGCAGTTCCGCGGGGACAGGGGGTTTTCGTTCCCGTGGCTACACCTTC	CASSSAGTGGFRSRGYTF
TRBV6-5	few	TRBJ2-7	.	TGTGCCAGCAGTCACTACGGGAGAGACGGCTCCTACGAGCAGTACTTC	CASSHYGRDGSYEQYF
TRBV7-2	.	TRBJ1-2	.	TGTGCCAGCAGCTTAGACGAAGACTATGGCTACACCTTC	CASSLDEDYGYTF
TRBV28	few	TRBJ1-2	.	TGTGCCAGCGGCGACACTACAAACTATGGCTACACCTTC	CASGDTTNYGYTF
TRBV2	few	TRBJ1-3	.	TGTGCCAGCAGTGACAGGCAAAACACCATATATTTT	CASSDRQNTIYF
TRBV10-3	few	TRBJ2-2	.	TGTGCCATCAGTGAGTCTTACTACTCGAACACCGGGGAGCTGTTTTTT	CAISESYYSNTGELFF
TRBV10-3	.	TRBJ2-7	.	TGTGCCATCAGTGCCGGCAGGGGACGCGATTACGAGCAGTACTTC	CAISAGRGRDYEQYF
TRBV7-2	many	TRBJ2-7	.	TGTGCCAGCAGCTTAGATTCAGGTTACTACGAGCAGTACTTC	CASSLDSGYYEQYF
TRBV4-3	few	TRBJ1-4	.	TGCGCCAGCAGCCAAGATGAGGGACGGGAAAAACTGTTTTTT	CASSQDEGREKLFF
TRBV18	few	TRBJ1-1	TRBD1	TGTGCCAGTCAGGGGGGCATGAACACTGAAGCTTTCTTT	CASQGGMNTEAFF
TRBV29-1	many	TRBJ1-1	.	TGCAGCGTTGACCGCGGTTGGGGTATGAACACTGAAGCTTTCTTT	CSVDRGWGMNTEAFF
TRBV10-3	.	TRBJ2-5	TRBD1	TGTGCCATCAGTGGGACAGGGACAGAGACCCAGTACTTC	CAISGTGTETQYF
TRBV20-1	few	TRBJ1-6	TRBD1	TGCAGTGCTAGGGGGACAGGGGGGAATTCACCCCTCCACTTT	CSARGTGGNSPLHF
TRBV18	many	TRBJ2-5	.	TGCGCCAGCAGCCCAGTTGGGGGAGAGACCCAGTACTTC	CASSPVGGETQYF
TRBV24-1	.	TRBJ1-2	.	TGTGCCACCAGTGATCCCGGACTGAGCTATGGCTACACCTTC	CATSDPGLSYGYTF
TRBV29-1	.	TRBJ2-3	TRBD1	TGCAGCGTTCAACTCGGACAGGGGAGTCTAGATACGCAGTATTTT	CSVQLGQGSLDTQYF
TRBV11-3	few	TRBJ2-2	.	TGTGCCAGCAGCTCGAGCGGGCTTAACACCGGGGAGCTGTTTTTT	CASSSSGLNTGELFF
TRBV27	.	TRBJ2-1	TRBD2	TGTGCCAGCAGTTTCCGCGGGGGCTCCTACAATGAGCAGTTCTTC	CASSFRGGSYNEQFF
TRBV14	once	TRBJ1-1	.	TGTGCCAGCAGCCAAGAGTTTCGCACTGAAGCTTTCTTT	CASSQEFRTEAFF
TRBV7-2	.	TRBJ1-4	.	TGTGCCAGCAGCTTAGAGGGGGGAAAACTGTTTTTT	CASSLEGGKLFF
TRBV6-1	.	TRBJ1-5	.	TGTGCCAGCAGTGATTGGAGCAATCAGCCCCAGCATTTT	CASSDWSNQPQHF
TRBV5-1	few	TRBJ2-1	.	TGCGCCAGCAGCCCGCCGCAGGGGCTGTACAATGAGCAGTTCTTC	CASSPPQGLYNEQFF
TRBV20-1	few	TRBJ2-3	.	TGCAGTGCTCCGAGGACTGGCGCAGATACGCAGTATTTT	CSAPRTGADTQYF
TRBV20-1	.	TRBJ1-1	.	TGCAGTGCTCCCAGCTCCCCAGGGAACACTGAAGCTTTCTTT	CSAPSSPGNTEAFF
TRBV10-3	.	TRBJ2-5	TRBD1	TGTGCCATCAGTGAGCACCAACAGGGGGCGGCGGAGACCCAGTACTTC	CAISEHQQGAAETQYF
TRBV7-9	few	TRBJ1-2	.	TGTGCCAGCAGCTTCCAGGGGACCCAGTACTATGGCTACACCTTC	CASSFQGTQYYGYTF
TRBV7-2	many	TRBJ2-5	.	TGTGCCAGCAGCTTCGGGGCAGGAGAGACCCAGTACTTC	CASSFGAGETQYF
TRBV3-1	.	TRBJ2-3	.	TGTGCCAGCAGCGCCCGGCGGGATACGCAGTATTTT	CASSARRDTQYF
TRBV29-1	.	TRBJ2-5	TRBD1	TGCAGCGTAAACAGGGGGCGAGGTGGGACCCAGTACTTC	CSVNRGRGGTQYF
TRBV5-1	many	TRBJ2-1	TRBD2	TGCGCCAGCAGCCGGATTACTAGCGGGGGGGCTGGTGAGCAGTTCTTC	CASSRITSGGAGEQFF